Below, 3 T cell receptor beta chains from the same sample are listed, as sequenced in a study of cytomegalovirus exposure and HLA in healthy donors. The PCR made use of 60 Vbeta and 13 Jbeta primers. The repertoire was sequenced with immunoSEQ multiplex PCR; TCRdb's copy has only in-frame clones and lacks some. The sample records around 130,000 clones, 80% being singletons. Sequenced sample: PBMCs. The receptors stem from a man aged 25 to 40 in good health and CMV-seronegative.

The CDR3 loop reads CASSGRGKSPLHF. CDR3 DNA: TGTGCCAGCAGTGGCAGGGGGAAATCACCCCTCCACTTT. V and J are TRBV14 and TRBJ1-6, with 7 bases aligning to TRBD1. Germline lookup yields CDR1 SGHDN and CDR2 FVKESK. This CDR3 spans 13 amino acids. V lost 6 bases, J lost 10 bases, and 6 bases stayed unmatched.

This chain joins TRBV29-1 and TRBJ2-7, with D perhaps matching TRBD1 (5 bases). CDR3 size: 12 residues. V was clipped by 6 bases and J by 3 bases, with 12 bases between them. Germline values: CDR1 SQVTM, CDR2 ANQGSEA. CDR3 region: CSVGDRNYEQYF. CDR3 nucleotide sequence: TGCAGCGTCGGAGACAGAAACTACGAGCAGTACTTC.

About this clone itself: Germline and junction disagree at one end, which may indicate a read error. The chain recombines TRBV2 with TRBJ2-1; TRBD2 matches 12 bases. This CDR3 spans 15 amino acids. Germline-derived CDR1 and CDR2 are SNHLY and FYNNEI. CDR3 sequence (DNA): TGTGCCAGCAGCGAAGGACTAGCGGGGTACAATGAGCAGTTCTTC. This encodes CASSEGLAGYNEQFF. Filled out from reference TRBV2 and TRBJ2-1, the complete variable domain reads EPEVTQTPSHQVTQMGQEVILRCVPISNHLYFYWYRQILGQKVEFLVSFYNNEISEKSEIFDDQFSVERPDGSNFTLKIRSTKLEDSAMYFCASSEGLAGYNEQFFGPGTRLTVL.